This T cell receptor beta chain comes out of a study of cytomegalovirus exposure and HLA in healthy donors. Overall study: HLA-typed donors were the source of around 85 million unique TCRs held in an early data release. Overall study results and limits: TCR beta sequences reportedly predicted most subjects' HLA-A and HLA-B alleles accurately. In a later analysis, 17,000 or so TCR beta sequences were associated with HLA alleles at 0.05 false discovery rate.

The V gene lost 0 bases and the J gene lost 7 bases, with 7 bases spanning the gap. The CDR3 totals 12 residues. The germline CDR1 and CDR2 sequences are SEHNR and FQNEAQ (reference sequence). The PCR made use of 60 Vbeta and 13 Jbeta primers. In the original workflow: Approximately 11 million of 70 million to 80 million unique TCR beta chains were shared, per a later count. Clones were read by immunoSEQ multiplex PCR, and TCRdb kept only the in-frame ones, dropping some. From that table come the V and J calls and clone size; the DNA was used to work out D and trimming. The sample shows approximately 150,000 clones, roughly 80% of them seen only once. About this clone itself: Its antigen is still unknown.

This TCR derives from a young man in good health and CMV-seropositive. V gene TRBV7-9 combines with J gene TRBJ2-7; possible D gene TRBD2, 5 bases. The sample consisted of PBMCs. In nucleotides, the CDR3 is TGTGCCAGCAGCTTAGCGGGGAGTGAGCAGTACTTC. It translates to CASSLAGSEQYF.